The 24 T cell receptor beta chains given below trace back to one sample, sequenced in a study of cytomegalovirus exposure and HLA in healthy donors. The PCR had 60 Vbeta and 13 Jbeta primers. Here immunoSEQ multiplex PCR was the method, and the copy in TCRdb shows in-frame clones only, minus some. The sample lists some 170,000 clones; roughly 80% were seen once. The sequenced sample was PBMCs. The receptors derive from a man in his fifties or sixties in good health and CMV-seropositive.

This clone has a handful of counts. The chain links TRBV2 to TRBJ2-7, with a tentative D call TRBD1 (5 bases). V was pared by 7 bases and J by 2 bases, with 6 bases between. The length of the CDR3 is 11 residues. CDR1 is SNHLY and CDR2 is FYNNEI in the germline V gene. The CDR3: CASTGTYEQYF. CDR3 sequence (DNA): TGTGCCAGCACAGGGACCTACGAGCAGTACTTC.

V usage is TRBV30 and J usage is TRBJ2-2; 10 bases align to TRBD2. Germline V gene sequence: CDR1 GTSNPN, CDR2 SVGIG (reference sequence). Unmatched junction bases numbered 12, after V lost 7 bases and J lost 4 bases. This CDR3 spans 16 amino acids. CDR3 loop: CAYQDVAGGSTGELFF. The CDR3 region has the DNA TGTGCCTACCAGGACGTAGCGGGAGGAAGCACCGGGGAGCTGTTTTTT.

The chain uses TRBV16 and TRBJ2-7; perhaps TRBD2 as D (6 bases). The CDR3 is 12 amino acids. V was cut by 1 base and J by 6 bases, with 7 bases left in between. In germline, CDR1 is KGHSY, CDR2 FQNENV. The CDR3 spells CASSQLGGEQYF. DNA of the CDR3: TGTGCCAGCAGCCAATTGGGGGGCGAGCAGTACTTC.

The chain joins TRBV28 to TRBJ2-7; the match to TRBD1 covers 7 bases. Germline lookup yields CDR1 MDHEN and CDR2 SYDVKM. Trimming at V came to 1 base and at J to 3 bases, leaving 6 bases not matched to a gene. The CDR3 consists of 15 residues. The CDR3 DNA is TGTGCCAGCAGTTTATTGGCACAGGGGAACTACGAGCAGTACTTC. Protein sequence: CASSLLAQGNYEQYF.

The chain has TRBV18 and TRBJ2-7; TRBD2 agrees at 7 bases. With 3 bases clipped from V and 3 bases from J, the junction kept 11 bases outside the gene matches. CDR1 is KGHSH and CDR2 is LQKENI in the germline V gene. The CDR3 loop spans 16 amino acids. As DNA, the CDR3 is TGTGCCAGCTCACCCACCCCTAGCGGTTCTATCTACGAGCAGTACTTC. Translated, it gives CASSPTPSGSIYEQYF.

This chain uses TRBV19 with TRBJ2-7; D possibly corresponds to TRBD2 (5 bases). CDR1 is LNHDA and CDR2 is SQIVND in the germline V gene (reference sequence). The CDR3 length is 14 residues. With 1 base removed from V and 3 bases from J, the gap between germline ends came to 10 bases. CDR3 DNA sequence: TGTGCCAGTAGTATAGGCCGGGGATTCTACGAGCAGTACTTC. It specifies CASSIGRGFYEQYF. Combining the CDR3 with reference TRBV19 and TRBJ2-7 gives the whole variable domain DGGITQSPKYLFRKEGQNVTLSCEQNLNHDAMYWYRQDPGQGLRLIYYSQIVNDFQKGDIAEGYSVSREKKESFPLTVTSAQKNPTAFYLCASSIGRGFYEQYFGPGTRLTVT.

The chain carries TRBV5-5 and TRBJ2-2; 9 bases are shared with TRBD1. Trimming at V came to 3 bases and at J to 10 bases, leaving 1 base not matched to a gene. Germline V lookup: CDR1 SGHKS, CDR2 YYEKEE (reference sequence). This CDR3 is 12 amino acids long. Here the CDR3 DNA reads TGTGCCAGCAGCTGGACAGGGGAGGAGCTGTTTTTT. Residues: CASSWTGEELFF.

The chain uses TRBV10-3 and TRBJ2-7, with a tentative D call TRBD2 (6 bases). CDR3 length: 16 residues. V lost 8 bases, J lost 3 bases, and 23 bases lay in between. Germline CDR1 reads ENHRY; CDR2 reads SYGVKD. The CDR3, as DNA: TGTGCCATCGGCTCCCGGGGACTTCCCGGCGGCTACGAGCAGTACTTC. Protein sequence: CAIGSRGLPGGYEQYF.

The gene calls are TRBV4-1 and TRBJ2-2; a possible D gene is TRBD2 (6 bases). The CDR3 runs to 18 residues. Germline V CDR1 and CDR2: MGHRA, YSYEKL. V lost 1 base and J 6 bases, leaving 21 bases between the germline ends. Written as DNA, the CDR3 is TGCGCCAGCAGCCAAGGGACGGGAGCGGGCAGGGCGGCCGGGGAGCTGTTTTTT. Protein product: CASSQGTGAGRAAGELFF.

V gene TRBV30 combines with J gene TRBJ2-3; TRBD2 agrees at 9 bases. Germline V gene lookup returns CDR1 GTSNPN and CDR2 SVGIG (reference sequence). With V trimmed by 0 bases and J by 5 bases, 6 bases remained unmatched. CDR3 length: 15 residues. Here the CDR3 reads CAWSVMTSGLDTQYF. DNA of the CDR3: TGTGCCTGGAGTGTTATGACTAGCGGCCTAGATACGCAGTATTTT.

The genes are TRBV5-5 and TRBJ2-1; D unclear. The germline gives CDR1 SGHKS, CDR2 YYEKEE (reference sequence). This CDR3 spans 15 amino acids. Trimming removed 1 base at V and 0 bases at J, with 8 bases between. The CDR3 DNA follows: TGTGCCAGCAGCTTGTTTCGCAGCTCCTACAATGAGCAGTTCTTC. Protein product: CASSLFRSSYNEQFF.

The chain is built from TRBV7-9 and TRBJ2-5, with TRBD2 identical over 8 bases. CDR3 length: 14 residues. Germline assignment: CDR1 SEHNR and CDR2 FQNEAQ (reference sequence). Germline trimming cut 4 bases from V and 2 bases from J; bases unmatched to any gene: 3. CDR3 amino acids: CASSSGGGQETQYF. The CDR3 region has the DNA TGTGCCAGCAGCTCAGGCGGGGGGCAAGAGACCCAGTACTTC.

The rearrangement uses TRBV9 and TRBJ2-3; 9 bases are a match to TRBD2. Trimming removed 0 bases from V and 3 bases from J; junction bases left unmatched: 5. The V gene's germline CDR1 is SGDLS and CDR2 YYNGEE. This CDR3 region has 16 residues. The CDR3 nucleotides are TGTGCCAGCAGCGTAGGGACTAGCGAGTGGACAGATACGCAGTATTTT. It specifies CASSVGTSEWTDTQYF.

This clone was counted a single time. V is TRBV9 and J is TRBJ2-3; maybe TRBD2 (5 bases). Germline V gives CDR1 SGDLS, CDR2 YYNGEE. The CDR3 contains 19 residues. V lost 2 bases and J 2 bases, leaving 24 bases between the germline ends. The CDR3 DNA follows: TGTGCCAGCAGCGTGGGCCTTAACCCGGAACTAGGCTTCACAGATACGCAGTATTTT. Translating gives CASSVGLNPELGFTDTQYF.

The genes are TRBV13 and TRBJ2-7; D is undetermined. The CDR3 loop spans 15 amino acids. Germline V gives CDR1 PRHDT, CDR2 FYEKMQ (reference sequence). V was pared by 3 bases and J by 0 bases, with 12 bases between. In DNA form, the CDR3 reads TGTGCCAGCAGCTTTACAACGGGTATCTCCTACGAGCAGTACTTC. Protein sequence: CASSFTTGISYEQYF.

Concerning this clone itself: The same CDR3 can be traced to other DNA sequences in this sample. This chain joins TRBV30 and TRBJ2-7; tentative D call: TRBD2 (5 bases). The CDR3 length is 13 residues. V gave up 0 bases and J gave up 0 bases, with 6 bases separating them. Germline V CDR1 and CDR2: GTSNPN, SVGIG (reference sequence). The CDR3 is CAWSVGSSYEQYF. The CDR3 DNA reads TGTGCCTGGAGTGTAGGGAGCTCCTACGAGCAGTACTTC.

This sequence joins TRBV13 and TRBJ1-4, with TRBD1 identical over 7 bases. This CDR3 has 14 residues. Per germline, CDR1 PRHDT and CDR2 FYEKMQ (reference sequence). With V trimmed by 1 base and J by 4 bases, 0 bases remained unmatched. The CDR3 sequence: CASSLDRGNEKLFF. Here the CDR3 DNA reads TGTGCCAGCAGCTTAGACAGGGGTAATGAAAAACTGTTTTTT.

This chain links TRBV10-3 with TRBJ2-5, with 8 bases lining up with TRBD2. The CDR3 has 15 amino acids. J lost 1 base, V lost 6 bases, and 7 bases had no gene match. CDR1 ENHRY and CDR2 SYGVKD come from the germline V gene. CDR3 amino acids: CAIREAGGAQETQYF. DNA for the CDR3: TGTGCCATCAGGGAAGCCGGGGGGGCCCAAGAGACCCAGTACTTC.

This chain links TRBV29-1 with TRBJ2-2; 9 nucleotides line up with TRBD2. This CDR3 has 15 amino acids. The J segment lost 1 base and the V segment lost 6 bases, leaving 6 bases of the junction unmatched. Germline V gene sequence: CDR1 SQVTM, CDR2 ANQGSEA. CDR3 sequence: CSVDIAGVNTGELFF. CDR3 nucleotides: TGCAGCGTAGACATAGCGGGGGTGAACACCGGGGAGCTGTTTTTT.

The chain is built from TRBV7-2 and TRBJ2-3; weak D call: TRBD1 (7 bases). Germline CDR1 reads SGHTA; CDR2 reads FQGNSA. The CDR3 extends over 15 amino acids. V gave up 3 bases and J gave up 5 bases, with 15 bases separating them. CDR3 sequence reads: CASSFPTGRRDTQYF. The CDR3 region has the DNA TGTGCCAGCAGCTTCCCGACAGGGAGGAGAGATACGCAGTATTTT.

This chain connects TRBV19 to TRBJ2-1; 13 nucleotides align to TRBD2. The germline gives CDR1 LNHDA, CDR2 SQIVND (reference sequence). The CDR3 sequence is 20 residues long. V shed 9 bases, J shed 0 bases, and the junction held 17 bases outside the gene matches. The CDR3 coding sequence is TGTGCCAGCGCACCAACCCCGGGACTAGCGGGATTAAGCTCCTACAATGAGCAGTTCTTC. It yields the protein CASAPTPGLAGLSSYNEQFF. The full variable domain, its missing parts supplied by reference TRBV19 and TRBJ2-1, is DGGITQSPKYLFRKEGQNVTLSCEQNLNHDAMYWYRQDPGQGLRLIYYSQIVNDFQKGDIAEGYSVSREKKESFPLTVTSAQKNPTAFYLCASAPTPGLAGLSSYNEQFFGPGTRLTVL.

V and J are TRBV28 and TRBJ2-7; D is unresolved. The CDR3 sequence is 14 residues long. CDR1 and CDR2 from the germline V gene are MDHEN and SYDVKM. V was clipped by 5 bases and J by 3 bases, with 14 bases between them. CDR3 amino acids: CASSQPTTLYEQYF. In nucleotides, the CDR3 is TGTGCCAGCAGTCAACCTACTACCCTCTACGAGCAGTACTTC.

The chain recombines TRBV5-1 with TRBJ2-7; D might be TRBD1 (6 bases). The ends were cut back, 0 bases at V and 5 bases at J, with 15 bases in the middle. CDR1 and CDR2 (germline): SGHRS, YFSETQ. The CDR3 runs to 15 residues. The CDR3 DNA reads TGCGCCAGCAGCTTGGATGGGACAAAGACTAACGAGCAGTACTTC. Protein product: CASSLDGTKTNEQYF.

The genes are TRBV11-2 and TRBJ2-6; 10 positions agree with TRBD2. The CDR3 runs 19 residues. Germline-derived CDR1 and CDR2 are SGHAT and FQNNGV. V lost 8 bases, J lost 4 bases, and 17 bases stayed unmatched. The CDR3 loop reads CASDQAGGPGIAGANVLTF. The CDR3 DNA reads as TGTGCCAGCGACCAAGCGGGAGGGCCCGGGATCGCCGGGGCCAACGTCCTGACTTTC.